This TCR beta chain was sequenced in a study of CD8+ T cells in alopecia areata. Study-wide results and caveats: In scalp and blood during tofacitinib, many expanded lesional clones persisted.

As for this clone: The antigen is undetermined.

The treatment: oral pan-JAK inhibitor, 5-10 mg twice daily. RNA was isolated and reverse transcribed to cDNA, the sequencing template. The table came from immunoSEQ multiplex PCR; TCRdb's copy has only in-frame clones and leaves some out. The data hold under 200,000 clones, with 50% to 65% observed a single time. The V gene lost 6 bases and the J gene lost 7 bases, with 12 bases spanning the gap. There are 13 residues in the CDR3. Germline V lookup: CDR1 MGHDK, CDR2 SYGVNS. The rearrangement uses TRBV25-1 and TRBJ1-4, with a weak D call TRBD1 (6 bases). Sequencing used CD4+ T cells sorted from blood, obtained at week 24, from a patient treated with tofacitinib. The sequence came from a human donor with alopecia areata. CDR3 in DNA: TGTGCCAGCAGAACAGGGTTCGGTGAAAAACTGTTTTTT. The encoded protein is CASRTGFGEKLFF.